The 10 T cell receptor beta chains below were found in one sample sequenced in a study of OX40 agonist ivuxolimab in advanced cancers. Profiling relied on immunoSEQ multiplex PCR, and the TCRdb table lists in-frame clones only, not all of them. Among roughly 70,000 clones listed, 85% to 90% were seen once. Here the sequenced sample was CD4+ or CD8+ T cells sorted from blood, taken in a trial of the OX40 agonist ivuxolimab. These TCRs come from an adult with an advanced solid tumor such as melanoma, head and neck, liver or kidney cancer.

The V gene is TRBV25-1, the J gene TRBJ2-6; no clear D. The CDR3 loop spans 13 amino acids. V gave up 1 base and J gave up 4 bases, with 2 bases separating them. Germline assignment: CDR1 MGHDK and CDR2 SYGVNS. CDR3 coding DNA: TGTGCCAGCAGTGAATGGGGGGCCAACGTCCTGACTTTC. Encoded protein: CASSEWGANVLTF.

The CDR3 DNA reads TGTGCCAGCAGCTTGGTCGGAAACCATGAGCAGTTCTTC. It yields the protein CASSLVGNHEQFF. The V gene is TRBV5-4, the J gene TRBJ2-1; D unclear. The ends were cut back, 0 bases at V and 8 bases at J, with 9 bases in the middle. The length of the CDR3 is 13 residues. Germline CDR1 SGHNT, CDR2 YYREEE (reference sequence).

This chain joins TRBV5-4 and TRBJ2-4; the D gene is possibly TRBD1 (5 bases). Trimming removed 0 bases from V and 2 bases from J, with 6 bases in between. This CDR3 has 14 residues. Germline values: CDR1 SGHNT, CDR2 YYREEE (reference sequence). CDR3 nucleotides: TGTGCCAGCAGCTTGGAGGGGACCAAAAACATTCAGTACTTC. It is translated as CASSLEGTKNIQYF.

The chain has TRBV5-1 and TRBJ2-1; 16 nucleotides agree with TRBD2. This CDR3 is built from 17 residues. Germline CDR1 SGHRS, CDR2 YFSETQ. The J segment lost 4 bases and the V segment lost 2 bases, leaving 3 bases of the junction unmatched. In nucleotides, the CDR3 is TGCGCCAGCAGCTTCCCGGGACTAGCGGGAGGGTACAATGAGCAGTTCTTC. It translates to CASSFPGLAGGYNEQFF. The full variable domain, rest sourced from reference TRBV5-1 and TRBJ2-1, is KAGVTQTPRYLIKTRGQQVTLSCSPISGHRSVSWYQQTPGQGLQFLFEYFSETQRNKGNFPGRFSGRQFSNSRSEMNVSTLELGDSALYLCASSFPGLAGGYNEQFFGPGTRLTVL.

This clone was seen once. The V and J genes are TRBV10-3 and TRBJ2-7, with a possible D match to TRBD1 (6 bases). The germline CDR1 and CDR2 sequences are ENHRY and SYGVKD. V was pared by 3 bases and J by 5 bases, with 8 bases between. The CDR3 has 12 residues. The DNA of the CDR3 is TGTGCCATCAGTGAACAGGGTAACGAGCAGTACTTC. Amino acid sequence: CAISEQGNEQYF.

This chain uses TRBV5-1 with TRBJ2-2, with 10 bases matching TRBD1. This CDR3 has 15 residues. The junction had 6 bases not matched to a gene; V was cut back by 4 bases and J by 6 bases. Germline values: CDR1 SGHRS, CDR2 YFSETQ. CDR3 nucleotides: TGCGCCAGCAGCAGACAGGGGGCGGAATCCGGGGAGCTGTTTTTT. Translating gives CASSRQGAESGELFF. Based on the CDR3 plus reference TRBV5-1 and TRBJ2-2, the full variable domain is KAGVTQTPRYLIKTRGQQVTLSCSPISGHRSVSWYQQTPGQGLQFLFEYFSETQRNKGNFPGRFSGRQFSNSRSEMNVSTLELGDSALYLCASSRQGAESGELFFGEGSRLTVL.

DNA for the CDR3: TGTGCCATCAGCCGGGGGGAAGCGAATGAGCAGTTCTTC. Amino acids: CAISRGEANEQFF. V and J are TRBV10-3 and TRBJ2-1; 7 nucleotides agree with TRBD2. The V gene's germline CDR1 is ENHRY and CDR2 SYGVKD. V lost 6 bases and J lost 7; bases outside the gene matches: 6. This CDR3 comprises 13 residues.

This rearrangement joins TRBV5-1 to TRBJ2-1; D not resolved. The CDR3 consists of 15 residues. Germline CDR1 reads SGHRS; CDR2 reads YFSETQ. The V gene lost 0 bases and the J gene lost 4 bases, with 11 bases spanning the gap. In DNA, the CDR3 is TGCGCCAGCAGCTTGGGATTACGGGCTTACAATGAGCAGTTCTTC. This gives the protein CASSLGLRAYNEQFF.

This chain uses TRBV4-1 with TRBJ2-5; 12 nucleotides match TRBD2. This CDR3 has 15 amino acids. Unmatched junction bases numbered 4, after V lost 4 bases and J lost 4 bases. Germline CDR1 is MGHRA and CDR2 is YSYEKL. CDR3 bases: TGCGCCAGCAGCCTCCCGGGACTAGCGGGAGAGACCCAGTACTTC. Its translation: CASSLPGLAGETQYF.

The rearrangement joins TRBV4-1 to TRBJ1-1; TRBD1 matches 11 bases. The CDR3 is made up of 18 amino acids. CDR1 MGHRA and CDR2 YSYEKL come from the germline V gene. Trimming took 0 bases from V and 5 from J; bases not matched to a gene: 11. The CDR3 here is CASSQDRDRGTRRTEAFF. The DNA of the CDR3 is TGCGCCAGCAGCCAAGACCGGGACAGGGGGACGAGAAGGACTGAAGCTTTCTTT.